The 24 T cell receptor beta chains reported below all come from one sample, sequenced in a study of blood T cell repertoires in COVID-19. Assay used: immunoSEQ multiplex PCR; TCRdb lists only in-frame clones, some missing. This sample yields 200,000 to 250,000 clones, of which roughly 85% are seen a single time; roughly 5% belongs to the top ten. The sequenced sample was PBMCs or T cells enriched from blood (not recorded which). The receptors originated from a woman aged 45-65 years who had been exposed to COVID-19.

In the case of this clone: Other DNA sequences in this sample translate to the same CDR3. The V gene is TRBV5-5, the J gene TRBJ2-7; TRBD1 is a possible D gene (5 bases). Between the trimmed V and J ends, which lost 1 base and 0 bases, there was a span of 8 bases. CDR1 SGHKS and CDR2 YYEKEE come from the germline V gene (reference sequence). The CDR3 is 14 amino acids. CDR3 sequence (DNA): TGTGCCAGCAGCTTGACAGGATTCTCCTACGAGCAGTACTTC. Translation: CASSLTGFSYEQYF. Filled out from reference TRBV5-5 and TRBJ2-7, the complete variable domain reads DAGVTQSPTHLIKTRGQQVTLRCSPISGHKSVSWYQQVLGQGPQFIFQYYEKEERGRGNFPDRFSARQFPNYSSELNVNALLLGDSALYLCASSLTGFSYEQYFGPGTRLTVT.

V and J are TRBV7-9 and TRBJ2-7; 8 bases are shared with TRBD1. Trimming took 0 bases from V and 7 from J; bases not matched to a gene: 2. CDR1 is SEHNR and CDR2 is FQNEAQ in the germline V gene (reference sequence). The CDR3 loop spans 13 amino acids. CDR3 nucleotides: TGTGCCAGCAGCTTAGCCCACAGGGGGGAGCAGTACTTC. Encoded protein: CASSLAHRGEQYF. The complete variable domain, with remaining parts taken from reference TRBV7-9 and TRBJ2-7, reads DTGVSQNPRHKITKRGQNVTFRCDPISEHNRLYWYRQTLGQGPEFLTYFQNEAQLEKSRLLSDRFSAERPKGSFSTLEIQRTEQGDSAMYLCASSLAHRGEQYFGPGTRLTVT.

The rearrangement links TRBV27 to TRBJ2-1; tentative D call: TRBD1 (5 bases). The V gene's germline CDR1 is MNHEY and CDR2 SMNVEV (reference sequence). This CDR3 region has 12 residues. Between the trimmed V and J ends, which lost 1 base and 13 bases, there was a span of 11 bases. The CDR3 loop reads CASSLLGLEQFF. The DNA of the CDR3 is TGTGCCAGCAGTTTATTGGGGCTCGAACAGTTCTTC.

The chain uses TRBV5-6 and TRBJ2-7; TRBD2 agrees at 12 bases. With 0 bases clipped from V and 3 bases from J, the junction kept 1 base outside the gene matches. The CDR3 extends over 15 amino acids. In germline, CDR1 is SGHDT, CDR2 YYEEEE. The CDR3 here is CASSLGLAGDYEQYF. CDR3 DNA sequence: TGTGCCAGCAGCTTGGGACTAGCGGGGGACTACGAGCAGTACTTC.

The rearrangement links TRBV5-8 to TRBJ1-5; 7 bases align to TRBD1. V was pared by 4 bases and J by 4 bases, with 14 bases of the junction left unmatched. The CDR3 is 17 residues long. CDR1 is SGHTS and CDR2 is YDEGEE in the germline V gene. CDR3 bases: TGTGCCAGCAGCCGACCCGGACAGGTCCTTTCGAATCAGCCCCAGCATTTT. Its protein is CASSRPGQVLSNQPQHF.

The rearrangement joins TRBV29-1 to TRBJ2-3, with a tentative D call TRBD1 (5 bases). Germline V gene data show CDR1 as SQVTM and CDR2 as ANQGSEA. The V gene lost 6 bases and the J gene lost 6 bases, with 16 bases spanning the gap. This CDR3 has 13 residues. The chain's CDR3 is CSVRPGQPDTQYF. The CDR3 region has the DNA TGCAGCGTCCGGCCCGGACAACCGGATACGCAGTATTTT.

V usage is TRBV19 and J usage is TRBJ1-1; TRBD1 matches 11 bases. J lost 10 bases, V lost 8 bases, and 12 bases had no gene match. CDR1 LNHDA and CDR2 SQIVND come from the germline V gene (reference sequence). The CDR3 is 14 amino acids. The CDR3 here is CASRGTGGSGGAFF. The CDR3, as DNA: TGTGCCAGTCGAGGGACAGGGGGATCTGGGGGAGCTTTCTTT.

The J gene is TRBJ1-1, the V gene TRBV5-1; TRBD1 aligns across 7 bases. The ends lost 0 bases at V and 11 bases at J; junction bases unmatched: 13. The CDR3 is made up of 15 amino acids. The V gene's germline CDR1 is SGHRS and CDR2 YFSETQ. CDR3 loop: CASSLEGDRVKGAFF. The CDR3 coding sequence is TGCGCCAGCAGCTTGGAAGGCGACAGGGTCAAAGGGGCTTTCTTT.

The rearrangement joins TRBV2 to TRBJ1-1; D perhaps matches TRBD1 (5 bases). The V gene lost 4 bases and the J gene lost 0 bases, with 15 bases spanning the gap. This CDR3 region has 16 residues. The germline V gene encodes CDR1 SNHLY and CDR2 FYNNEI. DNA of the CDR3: TGTGCCAGCAGTGGGGTCTCAAAGGGGTTGAACACTGAAGCTTTCTTT. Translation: CASSGVSKGLNTEAFF. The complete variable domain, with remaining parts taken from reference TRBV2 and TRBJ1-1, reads EPEVTQTPSHQVTQMGQEVILRCVPISNHLYFYWYRQILGQKVEFLVSFYNNEISEKSEIFDDQFSVERPDGSNFTLKIRSTKLEDSAMYFCASSGVSKGLNTEAFFGQGTRLTVV.

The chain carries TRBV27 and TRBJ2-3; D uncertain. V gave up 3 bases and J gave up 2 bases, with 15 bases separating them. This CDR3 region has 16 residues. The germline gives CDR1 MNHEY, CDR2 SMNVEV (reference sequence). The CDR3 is CASSLAGAGFTDTQYF. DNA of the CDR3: TGTGCCAGCAGTTTGGCCGGAGCCGGTTTCACAGATACGCAGTATTTT.

The CDR3 protein is CASSPVDRGNYGYTF. For the CDR3, the DNA is TGTGCCAGCTCACCCGTGGACAGGGGTAACTATGGCTACACCTTC. This rearrangement joins TRBV18 to TRBJ1-2; 9 nucleotides match TRBD1. The CDR3 has 15 residues. Trimming removed 3 bases from V and 1 base from J; junction bases left unmatched: 3. Germline V CDR1 and CDR2: KGHSH, LQKENI.

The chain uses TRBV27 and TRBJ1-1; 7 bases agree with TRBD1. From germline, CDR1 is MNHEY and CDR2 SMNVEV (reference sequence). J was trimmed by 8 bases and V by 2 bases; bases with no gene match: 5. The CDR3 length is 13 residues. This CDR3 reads CASSLADRREAFF. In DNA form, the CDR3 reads TGTGCCAGCAGTTTAGCGGACAGGAGAGAAGCTTTCTTT.

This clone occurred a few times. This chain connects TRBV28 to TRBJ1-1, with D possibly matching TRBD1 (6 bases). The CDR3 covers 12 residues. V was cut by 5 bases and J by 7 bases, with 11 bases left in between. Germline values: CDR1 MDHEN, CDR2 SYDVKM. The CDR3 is CASSVTGIEAFF. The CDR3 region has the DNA TGTGCCAGCAGTGTTACAGGGATTGAAGCTTTCTTT. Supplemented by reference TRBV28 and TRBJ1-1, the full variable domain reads DVKVTQSSRYLVKRTGEKVFLECVQDMDHENMFWYRQDPGLGLRLIYFSYDVKMKEKGDIPEGYSVSREKKERFSLILESASTNQTSMYLCASSVTGIEAFFGQGTRLTVV.

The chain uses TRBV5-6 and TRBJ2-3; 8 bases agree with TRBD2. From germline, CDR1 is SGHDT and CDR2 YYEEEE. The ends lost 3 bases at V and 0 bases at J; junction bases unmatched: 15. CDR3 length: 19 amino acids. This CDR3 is CASSWSGGSTPDSTDTQYF. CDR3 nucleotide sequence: TGTGCCAGCAGCTGGAGCGGGGGCTCAACACCAGACAGCACAGATACGCAGTATTTT.

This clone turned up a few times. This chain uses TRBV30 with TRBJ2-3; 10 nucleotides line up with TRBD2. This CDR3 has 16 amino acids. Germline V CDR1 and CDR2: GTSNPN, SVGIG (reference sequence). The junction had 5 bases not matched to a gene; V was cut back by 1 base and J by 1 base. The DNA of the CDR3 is TGTGCCTGGAGTGGCCCAGCGGGGGGGCGCACAGATACGCAGTATTTT. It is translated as CAWSGPAGGRTDTQYF.

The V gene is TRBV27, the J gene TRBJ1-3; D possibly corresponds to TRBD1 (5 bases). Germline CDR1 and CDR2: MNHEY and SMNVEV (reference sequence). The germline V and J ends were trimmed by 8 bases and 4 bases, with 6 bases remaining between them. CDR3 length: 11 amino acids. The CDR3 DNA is TGTGCCAGCCAGGGAGGAAACACCATATATTTT. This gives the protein CASQGGNTIYF.

The CDR3 nucleotides are TGTGCCAGCAGTGAAATTCCCTCGGGGAGGTTTTATAATTCACCCCTCCACTTT. It translates to CASSEIPSGRFYNSPLHF. This rearrangement joins TRBV6-1 to TRBJ1-6; the D is unclear. The CDR3 is 18 amino acids. V shed 2 bases and J shed 4 bases, with 18 bases lying between them. CDR1 and CDR2 (germline): MNHNS, SASEGT.

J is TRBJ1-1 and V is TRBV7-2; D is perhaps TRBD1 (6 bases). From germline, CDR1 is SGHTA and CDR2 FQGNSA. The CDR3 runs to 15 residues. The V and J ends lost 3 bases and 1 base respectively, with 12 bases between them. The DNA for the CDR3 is TGTGCCAGCAGCTTCGGACAGACTAAGAACACTGAAGCTTTCTTT. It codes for CASSFGQTKNTEAFF.

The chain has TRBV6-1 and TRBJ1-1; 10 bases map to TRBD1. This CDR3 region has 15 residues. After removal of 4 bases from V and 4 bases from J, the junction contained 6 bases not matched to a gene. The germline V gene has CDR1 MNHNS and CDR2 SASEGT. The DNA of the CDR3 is TGTGCCAGCAGTGCAGCCTGGACAGGGGGCACTGAAGCTTTCTTT. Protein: CASSAAWTGGTEAFF.

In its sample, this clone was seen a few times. CDR3 residues: CASSQDPAAQAFF. The CDR3 DNA sequence: TGTGCCAGCAGCCAAGATCCGGCGGCTCAAGCTTTCTTT. The chain links TRBV3-1 (or the pseudogene TRBV3-2) to TRBJ1-1; D is unresolved. V dropped 0 bases and J dropped 9 bases, with 11 bases sitting between them. Germline CDR1 is LGHDT and CDR2 is YNNKEL (reference sequence). This CDR3 is 13 amino acids long.

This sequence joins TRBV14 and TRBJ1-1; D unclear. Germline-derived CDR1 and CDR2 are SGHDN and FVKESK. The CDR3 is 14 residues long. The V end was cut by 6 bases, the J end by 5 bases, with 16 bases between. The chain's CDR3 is CASSPRLAGTEAFF. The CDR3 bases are TGTGCCAGCAGTCCCCGTCTCGCCGGGACTGAAGCTTTCTTT.

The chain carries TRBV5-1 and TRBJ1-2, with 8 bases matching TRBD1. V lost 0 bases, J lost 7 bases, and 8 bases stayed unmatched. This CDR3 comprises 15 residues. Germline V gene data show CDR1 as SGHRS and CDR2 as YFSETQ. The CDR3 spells CASSLAGRGLGGYTF. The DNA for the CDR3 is TGCGCCAGCAGCTTGGCCGGCAGGGGGCTCGGTGGCTACACCTTC. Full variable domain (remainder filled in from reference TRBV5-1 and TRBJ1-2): KAGVTQTPRYLIKTRGQQVTLSCSPISGHRSVSWYQQTPGQGLQFLFEYFSETQRNKGNFPGRFSGRQFSNSRSEMNVSTLELGDSALYLCASSLAGRGLGGYTFGSGTRLTVV.

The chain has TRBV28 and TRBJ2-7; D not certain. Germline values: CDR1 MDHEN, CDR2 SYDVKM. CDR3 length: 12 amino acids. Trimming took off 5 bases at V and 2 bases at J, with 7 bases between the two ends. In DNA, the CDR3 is TGTGCCAGCAGTCCCCCAACCTACGAGCAGTACTTC. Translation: CASSPPTYEQYF.

CDR3 protein: CASSFQRGASNEQFF. CDR3 bases: TGTGCCAGCAGCTTCCAGCGGGGGGCGAGCAATGAGCAGTTCTTC. This chain uses TRBV7-8 with TRBJ2-1; 9 bases match TRBD2. Germline assignment: CDR1 SGHVS and CDR2 FQNEAQ. CDR3 length equals 15 residues. Germline trimming cut 3 bases from V and 6 bases from J; bases unmatched to any gene: 6.